What follows are 17 T cell receptor beta chains derived from one specimen sequenced in a study of T cells after yellow fever vaccination. Via MiXCR, TCRdb re-called the 5' RACE reads, giving one row per CDR3 protein. Here the sample spans approximately 93,000 distinct CDR3 sequences, under 6.5% being singletons. Sample: CD8+ T cells sorted from PBMCs, taken 10 days after the yellow fever booster vaccination. These receptors all come from a man between 18 and 29 years old who received the YFV17D yellow fever vaccine.

This clonotype was seen many times. The chain carries TRBV5-6 and TRBJ2-1; D gene uncertain. The CDR3 is made up of 14 amino acids. Germline-derived CDR1 and CDR2 are SGHDT and YYEEEE. Trimming removed 4 bases from V and 3 bases from J, with 11 bases in between. The CDR3 loop reads CASSHRTYYNEQFF. The CDR3 DNA reads as TGTGCCAGCAGCCACCGGACCTACTACAATGAGCAGTTCTTC.

V is TRBV2 and J is TRBJ2-7; TRBD1 agrees at 8 bases. This CDR3 has 16 amino acids. V dropped 6 bases and J dropped 3; count of bases not matched to a gene: 13. The germline gives CDR1 SNHLY, CDR2 FYNNEI. For the CDR3, the DNA is TGTGCCAGCAGGCGTCCTCGCCTTGGACAGGGCTACGAGCAGTACGTC. This gives the protein CASRRPRLGQGYEQYV.

This clonotype was observed a few times. The V gene is TRBV15, the J gene TRBJ1-2; 7 bases match TRBD1. The CDR3 has 13 residues. The junction had 2 bases not matched to a gene; V was cut back by 3 bases and J by 4 bases. The germline V gene has CDR1 LNHNV and CDR2 YYDKDF (reference sequence). The CDR3 DNA sequence: TGTGCCACCAGCAGGGGACAGACCTATGGCTACACCTTC. Its translation is CATSRGQTYGYTF. The whole variable domain, remainder taken from reference TRBV15 and TRBJ1-2, is DAMVIQNPRYQVTQFGKPVTLSCSQTLNHNVMYWYQQKSSQAPKLLFHYYDKDFNNEADTPDNFQSRRPNTSFCFLDIRSPGLGDTAMYLCATSRGQTYGYTFGSGTRLTVV.

This clonotype was detected only a few times. The chain recombines TRBV27 with TRBJ2-3; 7 positions match TRBD1. Per the germline V gene, CDR1 is MNHEY and CDR2 is SMNVEV (reference sequence). The CDR3 loop spans 17 amino acids. After removal of 6 bases from V and 1 base from J, the junction contained 13 bases not matched to a gene. Here the CDR3 DNA reads TGTGCCAGCAGGACCTCCGACAGGGCGGCGGGCACAGATACGCAGTATTTT. It yields the protein CASRTSDRAAGTDTQYF.

The V call is TRBV7-9, the J call TRBJ2-7; possible D gene TRBD2, 5 bases. This CDR3 is built from 12 residues. Trimming shortened V by 6 bases and J by 3 bases, and 9 bases separated the two germline ends. Germline CDR1 SEHNR, CDR2 FQNEAQ (reference sequence). This chain's CDR3 is CASSSGVYEQYV. CDR3 DNA: TGTGCCAGCAGTTCCGGGGTCTACGAGCAGTACGTC.

This clonotype was detected a few times. This rearrangement joins TRBV4-1 to TRBJ2-3, with D unresolved. Germline V gene lookup returns CDR1 MGHRA and CDR2 YSYEKL. The V gene lost 7 bases and the J gene lost 1 base, with 6 bases spanning the gap. There are 12 residues in the CDR3. This chain's CDR3 is CASTPGTDTQYF. Here the CDR3 DNA reads TGCGCCAGCACCCCAGGCACAGATACGCAGTATTTT.

This clonotype was seen many times. The chain links TRBV5-1 to TRBJ2-3; 7 positions match TRBD2. The V and J ends lost 0 bases and 6 bases, in that order; junction bases with no gene match: 7. The CDR3 has 15 amino acids. Looked up from germline, CDR1 is SGHRS and CDR2 is YFSETQ. For the CDR3, the DNA is TGCGCCAGCAGCTTGGGCGGGGGACCAGTGGATACGCAGTATTTT. Its protein product is CASSLGGGPVDTQYF. Full variable domain (missing parts from reference TRBV5-1 and TRBJ2-3): KAGVTQTPRYLIKTRGQQVTLSCSPISGHRSVSWYQQTPGQGLQFLFEYFSETQRNKGNFPGRFSGRQFSNSRSEMNVSTLELGDSALYLCASSLGGGPVDTQYFGPGTRLTVL.

In this sample, this clonotype turned up many times. This CDR3 is CASSLNMDPRSDEQFF. The CDR3, as DNA: TGTGCCAGCAGCTTAAACATGGACCCCCGTTCGGATGAGCAGTTCTTC. The chain has TRBV7-6 and TRBJ2-1; D uncertain. The V end was cut by 2 bases, the J end by 8 bases, with 19 bases between. The CDR3 has 16 amino acids. CDR1 and CDR2 (germline): SGHVS, FNYEAQ.

In this sample, this clonotype turned up many times. The rearrangement uses TRBV7-9 and TRBJ2-2, with D perhaps matching TRBD1 (6 bases). The CDR3 is made up of 14 amino acids. V was pared by 2 bases and J by 4 bases, with 8 bases between. Germline values: CDR1 SEHNR, CDR2 FQNEAQ (reference sequence). CDR3 sequence: CASSLTGSTGELFF. DNA of the CDR3: TGTGCCAGCAGCTTAACAGGGAGCACCGGGGAGCTGTTTTTT.

In this sample, this clonotype turned up a few times. The rearrangement uses TRBV29-1 and TRBJ2-1; the D call may be TRBD1 or TRBD2 (5 bases each). The CDR3 is 13 amino acids. V lost 6 bases to trimming and J lost 2 bases, with 11 bases between them. Per the germline V gene, CDR1 is SQVTM and CDR2 is ANQGSEA. The CDR3 here is CSVGRGPYNEQFF. In DNA form, the CDR3 reads TGCAGCGTGGGCCGGGGACCCTACAATGAGCAGTTCTTC.

The CDR3 sequence: CAISGRQETQYF. As DNA, the CDR3 is TGTGCCATCAGTGGTCGGCAAGAGACCCAGTACTTC. The chain is built from TRBV10-3 and TRBJ2-5; D not certain. The ends were cut back, 4 bases at V and 2 bases at J, with 5 bases in the middle. The germline V gene has CDR1 ENHRY and CDR2 SYGVKD. CDR3 length: 12 amino acids.

The rearrangement uses TRBV29-1 and TRBJ2-2; D not certain. CDR3 size: 13 residues. Trimming removed 2 bases from V and 6 bases from J, with 10 bases in between. The V gene's germline CDR1 is SQVTM and CDR2 ANQGSEA. CDR3 sequence reads: CSVEWTRPGELFF. In DNA, the CDR3 is TGCAGCGTTGAATGGACCCGCCCCGGGGAGCTGTTTTTT.

This clonotype has just a few counts. The rearrangement uses TRBV12-3 or TRBV12-4 and TRBJ1-1; no clear D. The germline V and J ends were trimmed by 4 bases and 8 bases, with 11 bases remaining between them. This CDR3 region has 12 residues. For the CDR3, the DNA is TGTGCCAGCAGTTCCGGCCGTTTAGAAGCTTTCTTT. It translates to CASSSGRLEAFF.

Only a few counts were recorded for this clonotype. CDR3 sequence: CASSLVRGRNTGELFF. In nucleotides, the CDR3 is TGTGCCAGCAGCTTAGTGAGGGGCCGAAACACCGGGGAGCTGTTTTTT. This chain joins TRBV11-2 and TRBJ2-2, with D possibly being TRBD1 or TRBD2 (5 bases each). CDR3 length equals 16 residues. Between the trimmed V and J ends, which lost 1 base and 2 bases, there was a span of 11 bases. The germline gives CDR1 SGHAT, CDR2 FQNNGV.

This clonotype was detected many times. This chain connects TRBV4-1 to TRBJ2-7; the D is unclear. The CDR3 is 14 amino acids. V was trimmed by 2 bases and J by 3 bases, leaving 11 bases between them. Germline CDR1 and CDR2: MGHRA and YSYEKL. This chain's CDR3 is CASSQTSGDYEQYF. CDR3 DNA sequence: TGCGCCAGCAGCCAAACGAGTGGAGACTACGAGCAGTACTTC.

The rearrangement links TRBV20-1 to TRBJ1-6; D gene unclear. The germline gives CDR1 DFQATT, CDR2 SNEGSKA (reference sequence). V was cut by 3 bases and J by 4 bases, with 16 bases left in between. The CDR3 runs 16 residues. CDR3 bases: TGCAGTGCTAGCTTCCTGCGGCAGACATATAATTCACCCCTCCACTTT. Translating it yields CSASFLRQTYNSPLHF.

The chain carries TRBV7-9 and TRBJ2-5; D remains unclear. The V end lost 0 bases, the J end lost 2 bases, and 10 bases lay between the germline ends. CDR1 is SEHNR, CDR2 FQNEAQ, per germline (reference sequence). This CDR3 spans 15 amino acids. The CDR3 sequence: CASSLAFTSQETQYF. The CDR3 nucleotides read TGTGCCAGCAGCTTAGCGTTTACTTCTCAAGAGACCCAGTACTTC.